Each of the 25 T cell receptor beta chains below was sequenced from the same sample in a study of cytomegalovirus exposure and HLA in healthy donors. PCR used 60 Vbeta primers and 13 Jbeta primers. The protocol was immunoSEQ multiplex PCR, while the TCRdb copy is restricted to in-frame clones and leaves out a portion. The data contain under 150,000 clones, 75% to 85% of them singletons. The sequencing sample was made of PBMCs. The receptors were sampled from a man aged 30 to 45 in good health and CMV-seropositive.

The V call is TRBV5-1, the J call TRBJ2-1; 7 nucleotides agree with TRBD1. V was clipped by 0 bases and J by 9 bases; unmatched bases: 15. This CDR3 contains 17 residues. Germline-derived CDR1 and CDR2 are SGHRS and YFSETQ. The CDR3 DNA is TGCGCCAGCAGCTTGGAGCCAGGGTCAGGGGGTAAGGGTGAGCAGTTCTTC. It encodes CASSLEPGSGGKGEQFF.

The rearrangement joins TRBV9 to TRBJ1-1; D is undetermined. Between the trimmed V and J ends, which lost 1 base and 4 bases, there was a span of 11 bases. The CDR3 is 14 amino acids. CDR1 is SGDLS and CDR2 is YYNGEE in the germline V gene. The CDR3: CASSVRAGTTEAFF. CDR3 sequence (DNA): TGTGCCAGCAGCGTACGTGCAGGCACCACTGAAGCTTTCTTT.

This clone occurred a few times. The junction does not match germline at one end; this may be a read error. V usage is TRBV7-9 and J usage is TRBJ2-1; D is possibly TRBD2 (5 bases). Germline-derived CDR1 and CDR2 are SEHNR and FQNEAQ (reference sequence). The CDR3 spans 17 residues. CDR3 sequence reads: CSSSFGYEGPRYNEQFF. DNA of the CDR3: TGTTCCAGCAGCTTTGGGTATGAGGGTCCTAGATACAATGAGCAGTTCTTC.

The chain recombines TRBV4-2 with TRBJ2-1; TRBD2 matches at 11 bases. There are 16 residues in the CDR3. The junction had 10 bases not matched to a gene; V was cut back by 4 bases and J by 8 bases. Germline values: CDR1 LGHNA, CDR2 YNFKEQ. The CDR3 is CASSPNVAGGPYEQFF. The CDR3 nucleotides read TGTGCCAGCAGCCCTAATGTAGCGGGAGGGCCCTATGAGCAGTTCTTC.

In nucleotides, the CDR3 is TGTGCCAGCAGCTCCCCGGGACAGTTTAACTACGAGCAGTACTTC. It yields the protein CASSSPGQFNYEQYF. V usage is TRBV7-8 and J usage is TRBJ2-7; 7 bases are shared with TRBD1. Germline V CDR1 and CDR2: SGHVS, FQNEAQ. V was pared by 4 bases and J by 3 bases, with 9 bases of the junction left unmatched. CDR3 size: 15 residues.

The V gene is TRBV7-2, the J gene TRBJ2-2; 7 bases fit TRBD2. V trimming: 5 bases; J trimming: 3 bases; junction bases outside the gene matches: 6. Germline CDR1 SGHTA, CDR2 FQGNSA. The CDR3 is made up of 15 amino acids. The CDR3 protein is CASSLWAGDTGELFF. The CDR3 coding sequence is TGTGCCAGCAGCCTGTGGGCGGGGGACACCGGGGAGCTGTTTTTT.

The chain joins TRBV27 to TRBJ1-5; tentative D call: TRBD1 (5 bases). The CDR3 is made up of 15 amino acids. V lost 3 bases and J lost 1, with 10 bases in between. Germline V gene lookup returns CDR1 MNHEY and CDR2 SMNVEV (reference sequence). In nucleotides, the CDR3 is TGTGCCAGCAGTTTGGACACAACCAGCAATCAGCCCCAGCATTTT. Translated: CASSLDTTSNQPQHF.

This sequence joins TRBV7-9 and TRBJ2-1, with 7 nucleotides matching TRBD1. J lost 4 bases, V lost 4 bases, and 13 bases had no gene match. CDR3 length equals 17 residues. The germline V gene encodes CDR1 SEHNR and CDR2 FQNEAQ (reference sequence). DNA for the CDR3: TGTGCCAGCAGCTACGGGGACAGTACTATTATATACAATGAGCAGTTCTTC. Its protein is CASSYGDSTIIYNEQFF.

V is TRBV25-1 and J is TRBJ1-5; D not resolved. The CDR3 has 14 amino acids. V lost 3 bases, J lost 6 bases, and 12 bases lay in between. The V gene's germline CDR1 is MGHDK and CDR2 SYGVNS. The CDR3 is CASSDISGVQPQHF. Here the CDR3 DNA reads TGTGCCAGCAGTGACATTTCTGGAGTTCAGCCCCAGCATTTT.

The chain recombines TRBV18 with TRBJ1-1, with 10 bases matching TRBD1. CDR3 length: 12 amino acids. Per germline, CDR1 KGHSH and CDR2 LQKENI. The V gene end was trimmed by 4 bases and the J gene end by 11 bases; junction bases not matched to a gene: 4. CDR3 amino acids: CASSLGTGEAFF. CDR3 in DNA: TGTGCCAGCTCACTTGGGACAGGGGAGGCTTTCTTT.

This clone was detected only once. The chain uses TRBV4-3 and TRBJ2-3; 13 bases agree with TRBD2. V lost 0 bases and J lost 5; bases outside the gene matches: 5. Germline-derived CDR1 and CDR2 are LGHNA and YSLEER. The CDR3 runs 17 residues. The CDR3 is CASSQELAGGQGDTQYF. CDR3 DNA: TGCGCCAGCAGCCAAGAACTAGCGGGGGGGCAGGGAGATACGCAGTATTTT.

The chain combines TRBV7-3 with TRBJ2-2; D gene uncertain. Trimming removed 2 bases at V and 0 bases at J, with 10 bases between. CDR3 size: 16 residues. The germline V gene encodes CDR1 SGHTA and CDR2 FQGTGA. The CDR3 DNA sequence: TGTGCCAGCAGCTTACAGAGCGCATCGAACACCGGGGAGCTGTTTTTT. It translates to CASSLQSASNTGELFF.

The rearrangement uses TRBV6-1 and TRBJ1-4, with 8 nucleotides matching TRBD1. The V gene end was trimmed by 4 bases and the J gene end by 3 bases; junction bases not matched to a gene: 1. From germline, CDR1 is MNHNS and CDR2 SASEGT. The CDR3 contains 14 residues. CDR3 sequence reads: CASSVQGANEKLFF. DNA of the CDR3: TGTGCCAGCAGTGTACAGGGGGCTAATGAAAAACTGTTTTTT.

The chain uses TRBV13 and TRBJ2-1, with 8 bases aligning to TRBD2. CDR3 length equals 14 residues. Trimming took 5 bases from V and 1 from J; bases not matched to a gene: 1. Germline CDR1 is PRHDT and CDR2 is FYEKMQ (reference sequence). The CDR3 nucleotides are TGTGCCAGCAGCGTAGCGGGGTCCTACAATGAGCAGTTCTTC. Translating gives CASSVAGSYNEQFF.

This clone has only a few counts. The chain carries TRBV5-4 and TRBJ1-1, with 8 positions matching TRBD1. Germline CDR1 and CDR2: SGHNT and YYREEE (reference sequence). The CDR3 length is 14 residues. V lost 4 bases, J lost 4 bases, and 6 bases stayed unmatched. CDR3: CASSPYRGSTEAFF. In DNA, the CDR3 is TGTGCCAGCAGCCCTTACAGGGGGAGCACTGAAGCTTTCTTT.

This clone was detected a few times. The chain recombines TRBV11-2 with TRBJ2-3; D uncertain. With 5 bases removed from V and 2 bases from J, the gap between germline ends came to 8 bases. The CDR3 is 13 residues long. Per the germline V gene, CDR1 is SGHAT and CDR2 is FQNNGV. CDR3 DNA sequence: TGTGCCAGCAGCCAGACTTTCACAGATACGCAGTATTTT. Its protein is CASSQTFTDTQYF.

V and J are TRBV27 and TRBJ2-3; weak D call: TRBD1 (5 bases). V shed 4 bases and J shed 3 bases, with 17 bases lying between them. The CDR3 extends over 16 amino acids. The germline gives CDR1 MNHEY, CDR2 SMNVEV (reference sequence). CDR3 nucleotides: TGTGCCAGCAGTTCCCAGCCGCCAGGGTGGACAGATACGCAGTATTTT. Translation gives CASSSQPPGWTDTQYF.

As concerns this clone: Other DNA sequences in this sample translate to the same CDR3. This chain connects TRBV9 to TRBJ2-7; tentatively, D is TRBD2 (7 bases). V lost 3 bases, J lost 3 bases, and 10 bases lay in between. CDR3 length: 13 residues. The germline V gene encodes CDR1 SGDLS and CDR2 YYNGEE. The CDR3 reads CASSEGGGYEQYF. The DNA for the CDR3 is TGTGCCAGCAGCGAGGGGGGGGGCTACGAGCAGTACTTC.

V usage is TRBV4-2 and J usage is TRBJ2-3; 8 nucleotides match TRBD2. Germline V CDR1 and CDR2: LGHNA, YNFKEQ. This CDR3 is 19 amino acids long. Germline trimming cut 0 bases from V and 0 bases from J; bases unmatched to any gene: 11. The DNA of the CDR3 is TGTGCCAGCAGCCAAGACTCAGCGGGGGCGAGATCTAGCACAGATACGCAGTATTTT. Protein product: CASSQDSAGARSSTDTQYF.

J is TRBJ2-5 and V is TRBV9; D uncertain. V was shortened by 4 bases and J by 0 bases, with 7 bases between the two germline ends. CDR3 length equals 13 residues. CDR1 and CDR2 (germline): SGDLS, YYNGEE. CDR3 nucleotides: TGTGCCAGCAGCTCTCGGTACCAAGAGACCCAGTACTTC. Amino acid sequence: CASSSRYQETQYF.

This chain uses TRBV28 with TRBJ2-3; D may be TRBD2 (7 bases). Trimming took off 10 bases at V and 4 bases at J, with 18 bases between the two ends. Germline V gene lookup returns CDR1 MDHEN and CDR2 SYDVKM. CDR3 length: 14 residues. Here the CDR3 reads CATRPRGASDTQYF. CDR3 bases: TGTGCCACCCGACCACGGGGGGCCTCAGATACGCAGTATTTT.

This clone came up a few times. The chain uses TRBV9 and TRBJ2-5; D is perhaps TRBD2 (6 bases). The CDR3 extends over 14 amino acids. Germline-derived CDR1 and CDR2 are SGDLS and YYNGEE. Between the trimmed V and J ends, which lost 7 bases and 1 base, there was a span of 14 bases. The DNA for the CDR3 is TGTGCCAGCGGAGTAGGCGGGGCCCAAGAGACCCAGTACTTC. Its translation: CASGVGGAQETQYF.

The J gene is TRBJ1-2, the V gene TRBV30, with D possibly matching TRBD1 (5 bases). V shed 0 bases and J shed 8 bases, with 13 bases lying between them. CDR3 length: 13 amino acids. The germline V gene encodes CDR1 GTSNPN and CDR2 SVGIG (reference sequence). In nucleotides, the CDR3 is TGTGCCTGGAGTGTCCTAGGGGCAAACGGCTACACCTTC. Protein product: CAWSVLGANGYTF. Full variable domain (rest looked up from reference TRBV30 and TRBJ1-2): SQTIHQWPATLVQPVGSPLSLECTVEGTSNPNLYWYRQAAGRGLQLLFYSVGIGQISSEVPQNLSASRPQDRQFILSSKKLLLSDSGFYLCAWSVLGANGYTFGSGTRLTVV.

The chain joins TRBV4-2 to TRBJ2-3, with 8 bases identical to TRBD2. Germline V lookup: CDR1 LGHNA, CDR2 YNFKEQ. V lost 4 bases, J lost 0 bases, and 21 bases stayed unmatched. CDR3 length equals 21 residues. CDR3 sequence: CASSPPLSGGLRLGSTDTQYF. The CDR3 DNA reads TGTGCCAGCAGCCCGCCCCTCAGCGGGGGCCTCCGCTTAGGAAGCACAGATACGCAGTATTTT.

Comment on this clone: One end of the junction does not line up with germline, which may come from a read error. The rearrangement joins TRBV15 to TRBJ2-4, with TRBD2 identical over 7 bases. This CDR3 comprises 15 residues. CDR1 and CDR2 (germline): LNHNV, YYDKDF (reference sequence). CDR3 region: CATGEGIGEKNSQYF. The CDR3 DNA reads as TGTGCCACCGGGGAGGGGATCGGAGAGAAAAACAGTCAGTACTTC.